This T cell receptor (beta chain) was retrieved from a study of T cell responses to AZD1222 COVID-19 vaccine (dated by TCRdb to the early 2020s). At the level of the whole study: TCR sequencing covered fewer than 250 trial participants: 207 given two doses of AZD1222 and 26 given two doses of MenACWY control vaccine. Enrollment into the trials was organized by age into subgroups of 18-55, 56-69 and 70-plus years, and those subgroups contained roughly 140, 27 and 60 TCR-sequenced participants, respectively. Broad study findings and their caveats: A significant rise in spike-specific TCR breadth and depth was observed after two AZD1222 doses relative to day 0 and relative to MenACWY recipients. Only five to seven AZD1222 recipients were SARS-CoV-2 seropositive at baseline, limiting conclusions about previously exposed vaccinees. In the small 56-69-year group, the increase in depth fell short of significance, most likely because of low power. No day 14 peak-response samples were available, so repertoires were characterized only after the peak T cell response. Most participants were white British and females outnumbered males, and the authors suggested that clonal diversity may have been underestimated. Reportedly, close to half of the unique spike-specific TCRs recognized epitopes lying outside the regions that are mutated in the B.1.351 and B.1.1.7 variants. The whole spike protein was spanned by vaccine-associated CD4 TCRs, and dominant responses were seen in regions 160-218 and 743-854.

The CDR3 regions of human TCRbeta chains were analyzed by immunosequencing. As for the authors' bioinformatics: Repertoire TCRs were checked for matches against a reference library of SARS-CoV-2-specific TCRs that had been generated using the MIRA antigen-specificity platform. Breadth was defined as the fraction of unique TCRs that were SARS-CoV-2-associated, and depth was defined as the fraction of total T cells that were SARS-CoV-2-associated. Using the MIRA data, every spike-specific TCR was mapped to the spike region that the TCR reacted to and assigned to either a CD4 or a CD8 class. Log10-transformed breadth and depth values were compared by one-way ANOVA with Sidak's multiple comparisons tests. TCRdb limited this immuneACCESS table to in-frame rearrangements with V and J called. A share of clones is missing; checked studies link under half to unresolved V genes, and the rest is unexplained. The V and J calls and clone size are taken from that table; D and trimming were inferred from the DNA. This sample holds over 150,000 clones; 90% to 95% were observed only once. The ten top clones hold about 1% of the sample.

This clone was counted a single time. Its antigen target is currently unknown. No quality values exist for individual bases; no much larger clone is one base distant. Reading the label with the study, this specimen's time point is: about 28 days (+/-7) after the second vaccine dose. AZD1222 recipients with second doses at about 4 weeks or about 12 weeks were pooled, because spike-specific TCR depth and breadth did not differ between schedules. The vaccinee samples were drawn from two UK trials, COV001 and COV002, one of which was a single-blind randomized controlled phase 2/3 trial testing AZD1222 (ChAdOx1 nCoV-19) in healthy adults. For TCRbeta chain sequencing, PBMC samples were collected from trial participants at day 0 and at day 28 after the second dose. The germline V gene encodes CDR1 MNHEY and CDR2 SVGAGI. Including the terminal cysteine and phenylalanine, the CDR3 comprises 14 residues. The CDR3 DNA has 42 bases and is translated from base 1. After removal of 1 base from V and 2 bases from J, the junction retains 2 bases not matched to a gene.

This sample comprised peripheral blood, obtained 28 days after the second AZD1222 dose. The chain links TRBV6-5 with TRBJ2-7; 7 junctional bases match TRBD1. This TCR came from an adult who received the AZD1222 COVID-19 vaccine. The CDR3 in this case is CASSYLTGTYEQYF. The bases read TGTGCCAGCAGTTACTTGACAGGGACCTACGAGCAGTACTTC.